This passage covers 5 T cell receptor beta chains from one sample sequenced in a study of OX40 agonist ivuxolimab in advanced cancers. The table came from immunoSEQ multiplex PCR; TCRdb's copy has only in-frame clones and leaves some out. The sample holds some 76,000 clones; approximately 89% are singletons and the top ten take about 0.75%. This specimen was CD4+ or CD8+ T cells sorted from blood, taken in a trial of the OX40 agonist ivuxolimab. Receptors originate from an adult with an advanced solid tumor such as melanoma, head and neck, liver or kidney cancer.

The gene calls are TRBV6-1 and TRBJ2-1, with 15 positions matching TRBD2. CDR3 length: 16 amino acids. The V gene end was trimmed by 0 bases and the J gene end by 9 bases; junction bases not matched to a gene: 3. CDR1 is MNHNS, CDR2 SASEGT, per germline. In DNA form, the CDR3 reads TGTGCCAGCAGTGAAGCGTGGGGACTAGCGGGAGGTGAGCAGTTCTTC. This sequence encodes CASSEAWGLAGGEQFF.

This chain uses TRBV10-2 with TRBJ2-7; D tentatively reads TRBD1 or TRBD2 (5 bases each). The CDR3 sequence is 15 residues long. V lost 2 bases and J lost 2, with 13 bases in between. The germline V gene encodes CDR1 WSHSY and CDR2 SAAADI. Here the CDR3 reads CASSERGVRPYEQYF. The CDR3 bases are TGCGCCAGCAGTGAGAGAGGGGTAAGGCCCTACGAGCAGTACTTC.

The DNA for the CDR3 is TGTGCCAGCAGTTCACTCCAACAGGGGGAGGTGCAGTACTTC. Translated: CASSSLQQGEVQYF. The chain has TRBV28 and TRBJ2-7; the match to TRBD1 covers 8 bases. With 4 bases clipped from V and 9 bases from J, the junction kept 11 bases outside the gene matches. Looked up from germline, CDR1 is MDHEN and CDR2 is SYDVKM. The CDR3 length is 14 residues.

The chain employs TRBV19 and TRBJ2-3; perhaps TRBD2 as D (7 bases). This CDR3 has 14 residues. The V gene lost 7 bases and the J gene lost 2 bases, with 13 bases spanning the gap. CDR1 and CDR2 (germline): LNHDA, SQIVND (reference sequence). The CDR3 coding sequence is TGTGCCAGTAATGACGGGGGGCTCACAGATACGCAGTATTTT. This codes for CASNDGGLTDTQYF.

The J gene is TRBJ1-1, the V gene TRBV4-3, with TRBD1 as a possible D gene (6 bases). CDR3 length: 16 residues. V gave up 2 bases and J gave up 0 bases, with 13 bases separating them. Germline CDR1 reads LGHNA; CDR2 reads YSLEER. CDR3 protein: CASSQQLGTLNTEAFF. As DNA, the CDR3 is TGCGCCAGCAGCCAACAGCTCGGGACACTGAACACTGAAGCTTTCTTT.